This T cell receptor beta chain derives from a study of T cells expressing NK-cell markers. Looking at the study overall: Seropositivity for HCMV was found in most of the eight sequenced donors, with one seronegative.

TCR beta cDNA was generated via 5'RACE template switching incorporating UMIs. TCRdb re-called the 5' RACE reads; every CDR3 protein appears as one record, without DNA. The sample has 550,000 or so distinct CDR3 sequences. Germline V lookup: CDR1 MDHEN, CDR2 SYDVKM. This CDR3 comprises 15 residues. The chain uses TRBV28 and TRBJ2-3; TCRdb outputs TRBD2, but without DNA this stays unchecked. Sequencing was performed on blood T cells: a sorted CD56 or NKG2C T cell subset, CD4+ or CD8+ T cells, or bulk PBMC T cells (not recorded which). The receptor was derived from a man younger than 35 in good health. This CDR3 is CASSTLAGGIDTQYF.